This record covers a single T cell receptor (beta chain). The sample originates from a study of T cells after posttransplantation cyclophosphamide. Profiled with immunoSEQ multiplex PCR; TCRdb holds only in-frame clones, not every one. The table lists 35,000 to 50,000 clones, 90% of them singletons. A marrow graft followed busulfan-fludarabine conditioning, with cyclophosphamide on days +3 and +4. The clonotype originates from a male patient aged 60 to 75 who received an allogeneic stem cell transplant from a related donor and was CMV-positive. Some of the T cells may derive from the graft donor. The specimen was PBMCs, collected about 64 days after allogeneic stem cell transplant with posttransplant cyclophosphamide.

DNA for the CDR3: TGTGCCAGCAGCTTAAACGGGGGTTGGAACAATGAGCAGTTCTTC. Encoded protein: CASSLNGGWNNEQFF. J is TRBJ2-1 and V is TRBV5-6; the D gene is possibly TRBD2 (6 bases). The germline V and J ends were trimmed by 2 bases and 5 bases, with 14 bases remaining between them. CDR1 and CDR2 (germline): SGHDT, YYEEEE. The CDR3 has 15 amino acids. Full variable domain (missing parts from reference TRBV5-6 and TRBJ2-1): DAGVTQSPTHLIKTRGQQVTLRCSPKSGHDTVSWYQQALGQGPQFIFQYYEEEERQRGNFPDRFSGHQFPNYSSELNVNALLLGDSALYLCASSLNGGWNNEQFFGPGTRLTVL.